This is a list of T cell receptor beta chains from one sample in a study of OX40 agonist ivuxolimab in advanced cancers. Method: immunoSEQ multiplex PCR; TCRdb's copy keeps in-frame clones and lacks some. The sample yields some 82,000 clones, 85% to 95% seen once. This material consisted of CD4+ or CD8+ T cells sorted from blood, taken in a trial of the OX40 agonist ivuxolimab. The receptors stem from an adult with an advanced solid tumor such as melanoma, head and neck, liver or kidney cancer. Both conserved end residues are part of each CDR3. The D gene is left open where the match is weak. Clone size appears in some rows only: once, few, many, or a class for an expanded clone.

>TRBJ2-2|NA|NA|TRBV6-5
TGTGCCAGCAGTTACGGGAAGGGGGCCGGGGAGCTGTTTTTT
CASSYGKGAGELFF
>TRBJ1-1|NA|NA|TRBV13
TGTGCCAGCAGCCCGAGGGGGGACACTGAAGCTTTCTTT
CASSPRGDTEAFF
>TRBJ1-4|NA|NA|TRBV10-2
TGCGCCAGCAGTTCTCTAATGGACAGCCTCCTCTATGAAAAACTGTTTTTT
CASSSLMDSLLYEKLFF
>TRBJ2-7|NA|TRBD2|TRBV5-1
TGCGCCAGCAGCTTGGAACTAGCGGGCCGCTACGAGCAGTACTTC
CASSLELAGRYEQYF
>TRBJ2-7|NA|NA|TRBV18
TGTGCCAGCTCACCAGCAGGGCCCAACGAGCAGTACTTC
CASSPAGPNEQYF
>TRBJ1-2|NA|NA|TRBV5-6
TGTGCCAGCAGCTTGCGGGGGGCGGTTTATGGCTACACCTTC
CASSLRGAVYGYTF
>TRBJ1-4|NA|TRBD1|TRBV29-1
TGCAGCGTTGTGGACAGGGAAAGAGAAAAACTGTTTTTT
CSVVDREREKLFF
>TRBJ2-7|NA|NA|TRBV2
TGTGCCAGCAGTGAGAGAGGGGAGCAGTACTTC
CASSERGEQYF
>TRBJ2-7|once|TRBD2|TRBV2
TGTGCCAGCAGTCCTACTGCTAGCGGGAGATTCAACCACGAGCAGTACTTC
CASSPTASGRFNHEQYF
>TRBJ2-5|NA|NA|TRBV7-9
TGTGCCAGCAGCTTAGCCTTGACAGGGAGGGAGACCCAGTACTTC
CASSLALTGRETQYF
>TRBJ2-5|NA|NA|TRBV9
TGTGCCACGTACCAAGAGACCCAGTACTTC
CATYQETQYF
>TRBJ2-1|NA|NA|TRBV14
TGTGCCAGCAGGGTTCCAGCCCTCCTCGGCCAACAGCAAGCCTACAATGAGCAGTTCTTC
CASRVPALLGQQQAYNEQFF
>TRBJ1-4|NA|NA|TRBV7-9
TGTGCCAGCAGCGTAGGGGGAACTAATGAAAAACTGTTTTTT
CASSVGGTNEKLFF
>TRBJ2-4|NA|NA|TRBV6-1
TGTGCCAGCAGTGACCGACTAGTGTCGGACATTCAGTACTTC
CASSDRLVSDIQYF
>TRBJ2-1|NA|TRBD2|TRBV30
TGTGCCTGGAGTGTACGTAGCGGGGTATACAATGAGCAGTTCTTC
CAWSVRSGVYNEQFF
>TRBJ2-7|NA|TRBD2|TRBV28
TGTGCCAGCAACCCCAGCGGGAGGCACTACGAGCAGTACTTC
CASNPSGRHYEQYF
>TRBJ2-1|NA|NA|TRBV7-3
TGTGCCAGCAGCTTAAATGGGGTCTCGATGAGAAATGAGCAGTTCTTC
CASSLNGVSMRNEQFF
>TRBJ2-7|NA|NA|TRBV19
TGTGCCAGTACGGATTCAATGACGGGCGAGCAGTACTTC
CASTDSMTGEQYF
>TRBJ2-7|once|NA|TRBV19
TGTGCCAGCCGGGGAGTTCCCGGCGACGAGCAGTACTTC
CASRGVPGDEQYF
>TRBJ2-7|NA|NA|TRBV5-6
TGTGCCAGCAGCTCCTCAATCGAGCAGTACTTC
CASSSSIEQYF
>TRBJ2-7|NA|NA|TRBV9
TGTGCCAGCAGCGTAGGAGGAACAGGGCGGCTTGAGCAGTACTTC
CASSVGGTGRLEQYF
>TRBJ2-1|few|NA|TRBV4-2
TGTGCCAGCAGCCCCCTTGCCAGTCTCCGCTACAATGAGCAGTTCTTC
CASSPLASLRYNEQFF
>TRBJ1-1|once|NA|TRBV4-1
TGCGCCAGCAGCCAAGATAGGGGGAACACTGAAGCTTTCTTT
CASSQDRGNTEAFF
>TRBJ1-1|once|NA|TRBV7-3
TGTGCCAGCAGCTTAGGGACGGGGAACACTGAAGCTTTCTTT
CASSLGTGNTEAFF
>TRBJ2-7|NA|NA|TRBV7-2
TGTGCCAGCAGCTTAGGACTAGTCTACGAGCAGTACTTC
CASSLGLVYEQYF
>TRBJ2-7|NA|NA|TRBV9
TGTGCCAGCAGCCCCCTTGGAGGGGAGTATACCTACGAGCAGTACTTC
CASSPLGGEYTYEQYF
>TRBJ2-6|once|NA|TRBV5-1
TGCGCCAGCAGCTTGGATTGGGCGGTAACTGGGGCCAACGTCCTGACTTTC
CASSLDWAVTGANVLTF
>TRBJ2-3|NA|NA|TRBV7-3
TGTGCCAGCAGCTTAAGCGGCAGGGGGGCAGATACGCAGTATTTT
CASSLSGRGADTQYF
>TRBJ2-5|NA|NA|TRBV6-6
TGTGCCAGCACTATAATCCGGGACCACCAAGAGACCCAGTACTTC
CASTIIRDHQETQYF
>TRBJ2-7|NA|TRBD1|TRBV9
TGTGCCAGCAGCACAGGACAGGGAAGTACCTACGAGCAGTACTTC
CASSTGQGSTYEQYF
>TRBJ2-3|NA|TRBD2|TRBV4-3
TGCGCCAGCAGCGGGACTAGCGGAACCTTTAGCACAGATACGCAGTATTTT
CASSGTSGTFSTDTQYF
>TRBJ2-6|NA|NA|TRBV6-5
TGTGCCAGCAGTTACTCAGGGTGGGCTGGGGCCAACGTCCTGACTTTC
CASSYSGWAGANVLTF
>TRBJ2-6|few|TRBD1|TRBV7-8
TGTGCCAGCAGCTTGTCCGGGACAGGGGGCTCTGGGGCCAACGTCCTGACTTTC
CASSLSGTGGSGANVLTF
>TRBJ2-1|NA|NA|TRBV29-1
TGCAGCGTTGAGGCCAGCGGAGACTCCTACAATGAGCAGTTCTTC
CSVEASGDSYNEQFF
>TRBJ1-1|NA|TRBD1|TRBV23-1
TGCGCCAGCAGTCCCCGCGGGCCAGGGGGCGAAAGTCGTGCTGAAGCTTTCTTT
CASSPRGPGGESRAEAFF
>TRBJ1-2|NA|NA|TRBV2
TGTGCCAGCAGTGATGGGGGCCTAGGAGACTATGGCTACACCTTC
CASSDGGLGDYGYTF
>TRBJ1-2|NA|NA|TRBV19
TGTGCCAGTAGTAGTGCCCCCAGGGATGGCTACACCTTC
CASSSAPRDGYTF
>TRBJ2-1|NA|TRBD2|TRBV4-1
TGCGCCAGCAGCCCCTCGGGTAGCGGGAGGGCCTACAATGAGCAGTTCTTC
CASSPSGSGRAYNEQFF
>TRBJ2-1|NA|TRBD1|TRBV9
TGTGCCAGCAGCGTCTCCGGGACAGACGTCGACAATGAGCAGTTCTTC
CASSVSGTDVDNEQFF
>TRBJ1-4|NA|NA|TRBV27
TGTGCCAGCAGAGACTCGTGGGGAGAAAAACTGTTTTTT
CASRDSWGEKLFF
>TRBJ2-1|NA|TRBD2|TRBV29-1
TGCAGCGCTATACTGACTAGCGGGAGCGATGAGCAGTTCTTC
CSAILTSGSDEQFF
>TRBJ1-1|few|NA|TRBV7-9
TGTGCCAGCAGCTTAGGGGAGACACCGAACACTGAAGCTTTCTTT
CASSLGETPNTEAFF
>TRBJ2-7|NA|TRBD2|TRBV19
TGTGCCAGTAGTATAGAGGAGGGACTAGGAAACGAGCAGTACTTC
CASSIEEGLGNEQYF
>TRBJ2-3|NA|NA|TRBV27
TGTGCCAGCAGGAGAGGACAGCCCACAGATACGGTGAATTTT
CASRRGQPTDTVNF
>TRBJ2-1|NA|NA|TRBV9
TGTGCCAGCAGCGTAGTGGGCAATCGGGGTGAGCAGTTCTTC
CASSVVGNRGEQFF
>TRBJ1-5|NA|NA|TRBV19
TGTGCCACTATAAATCCCCGTTATAGCAATCAGCCCCAGCATTTT
CATINPRYSNQPQHF
>TRBJ2-3|NA|TRBD2|TRBV7-2
TGTGCCAGCAGCTTGTTGGCTAGCGGGATGTCGGATACGCAGTATTTT
CASSLLASGMSDTQYF
>TRBJ2-3|NA|NA|TRBV11-1
TGTGCCAGCAGCCCCAGGATCGCGGACTCACCCCCCCCAGATACGCAGTATTTT
CASSPRIADSPPPDTQYF
>TRBJ1-3|once|NA|TRBV13
TGTGCCAGCAGCTTAGGCACCCCAGGGGACTTATATTTT
CASSLGTPGDLYF
>TRBJ2-5|NA|TRBD1|TRBV2
TGTGCCAGCAGTGCCGGGACAGCATACCAAGAGACCCAGTACTTC
CASSAGTAYQETQYF
>TRBJ2-7|NA|NA|TRBV27
TGTGCCAGCAGCTCCTCCTGGGTCCTTGGGTCCTACGAGCAGTACTTC
CASSSSWVLGSYEQYF
>TRBJ1-2|NA|NA|TRBV7-8
TGTGCCAGCAGCTTAGAAGGGGGGCGCGGGGACTATGGCTACACCTTC
CASSLEGGRGDYGYTF
>TRBJ1-2|NA|NA|TRBV20-1
TGCAGTGCTACGGGGGCGCGGGGCTACACCTTC
CSATGARGYTF
>TRBJ1-3|NA|TRBD1|TRBV10-3
TGTGCCACGACAGGGGAAGGAAACACCATATATTTT
CATTGEGNTIYF
>TRBJ2-7|NA|NA|TRBV9
TGTGCCAGCAGCGCAGAGGGACGAACCTACGAGCAGTACTTC
CASSAEGRTYEQYF
>TRBJ2-1|NA|TRBD2|TRBV28
TGTGCCAGCAGGAGGGCCTACGGTCTAGCGGGGGACAATGAGCAGTTCTTC
CASRRAYGLAGDNEQFF
>TRBJ2-7|NA|TRBD1|TRBV29-1
TGCAGCGTTGAAGAGGCAGGGGGCAACTACGAGCAGTACTTC
CSVEEAGGNYEQYF
>TRBJ1-1|NA|TRBD1|TRBV11-3
TGTGCCAGCAGCTTATTACAGGGGGGCACTGAAGCTTTCTTT
CASSLLQGGTEAFF
>TRBJ1-6|NA|NA|TRBV6-5
TGTGCCAGCAGGTGGGAGCGTTCCTATAATTCACCCCTCCACTTT
CASRWERSYNSPLHF